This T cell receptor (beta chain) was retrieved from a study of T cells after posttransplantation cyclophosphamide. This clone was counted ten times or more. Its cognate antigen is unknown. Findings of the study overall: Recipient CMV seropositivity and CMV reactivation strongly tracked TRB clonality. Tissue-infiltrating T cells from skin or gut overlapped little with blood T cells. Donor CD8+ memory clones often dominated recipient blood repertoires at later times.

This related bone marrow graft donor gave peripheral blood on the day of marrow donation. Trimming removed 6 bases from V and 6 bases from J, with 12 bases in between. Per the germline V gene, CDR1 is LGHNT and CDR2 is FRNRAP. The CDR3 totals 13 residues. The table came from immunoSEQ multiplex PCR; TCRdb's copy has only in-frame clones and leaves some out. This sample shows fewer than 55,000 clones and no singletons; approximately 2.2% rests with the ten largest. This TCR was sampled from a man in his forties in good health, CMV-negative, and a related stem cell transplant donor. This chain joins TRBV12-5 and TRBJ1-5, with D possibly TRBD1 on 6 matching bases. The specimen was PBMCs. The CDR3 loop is CASGWTAIQPQHF. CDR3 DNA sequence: TGTGCTAGTGGCTGGACAGCGATTCAGCCCCAGCATTTT.